This T cell receptor (beta chain) was sequenced during a study of identical twins. The ends were cut back, 5 bases at V and 6 bases at J, with 11 bases in the middle. Germline V gives CDR1 MNHEY, CDR2 SMNVEV (reference sequence). The CDR3 has 13 amino acids. One entry per CDR3 protein, called by TCRdb with MiXCR from the 5' RACE reads. Of 690,000 or so distinct CDR3 sequences listed, 8% to 9% were seen once; the top ten hold 0.98%. A further study also used this sample, focusing on yellow fever vaccine responses in identical twins. That work adds: Twins' vaccine T cell response reportedly seemed partly convergent, partly personalized.

This TCR came from a woman younger than 35 in good health. The chain carries TRBV27 and TRBJ2-1; D is ambiguous. Source material: PBMCs. CDR3 DNA: TGTGCCAGCAGTCCCGGACCGACCAATGAGCAGTTCTTC. Its translation is CASSPGPTNEQFF.